This T cell receptor (beta chain) emerged from a study of CD8 T cells in ankylosing spondylitis. This clonotype was recorded at least ten times. Germline V gene sequence: CDR1 MGHDK, CDR2 SYGVNS. The CDR3 is 15 residues long. The V gene lost 4 bases and the J gene lost 0 bases, with 10 bases spanning the gap. Each TCR beta library was made by quantitative 5'-RACE that incorporated molecular barcodes. TCRdb used MiXCR to reprocess the 5' RACE reads, holding one entry per CDR3 protein. Of some 220,000 distinct CDR3 sequences listed, over 9.5% are singletons. The specimen sequenced was blood, either unsorted or a sorted T cell fraction (not recorded which). The V gene is TRBV25-1, the J gene TRBJ1-3; the D is unclear. This receptor was taken from a male donor with ankylosing spondylitis or in good health (not recorded which). CDR3 sequence: CASSADRISGNTIYF. Here the CDR3 DNA reads TGTGCCAGCAGTGCCGACCGCATCTCTGGAAACACCATATATTTT.